The 12 T cell receptor beta chains listed next were all sequenced from one sample in a study of PD-1 blockade in classical Hodgkin lymphoma. Profiling relied on immunoSEQ multiplex PCR, and the TCRdb table lists in-frame clones only, not all of them. The sample yields some 15,000 clones, approximately 80% seen once. Relapses following autologous stem cell transplantation were seen in all patients, with brentuximab vedotin exposure varying. The sample consisted of peripheral blood mononuclear cells (PBMCs), taken at baseline. The receptor set was obtained from a human donor with classical Hodgkin lymphoma.

The rearrangement joins TRBV5-1 to TRBJ2-7, with TRBD1 identical over 10 bases. CDR1 is SGHRS, CDR2 YFSETQ, per germline. The CDR3 totals 14 residues. V trimming: 4 bases; J trimming: 6 bases; junction bases outside the gene matches: 7. For the CDR3, the DNA is TGCGCCAGCAGCGCAACCGGGACAGGGGCCGAGCAGTACTTC. It yields the protein CASSATGTGAEQYF. Complete variable domain (other parts from reference TRBV5-1 and TRBJ2-7): KAGVTQTPRYLIKTRGQQVTLSCSPISGHRSVSWYQQTPGQGLQFLFEYFSETQRNKGNFPGRFSGRQFSNSRSEMNVSTLELGDSALYLCASSATGTGAEQYFGPGTRLTVT.

This clone rates as medium-sized. The chain combines TRBV10-3 with TRBJ1-6; TRBD1 matches at 9 bases. The CDR3 totals 16 residues. After removal of 5 bases from V and 7 bases from J, the junction contained 9 bases not matched to a gene. Looked up from germline, CDR1 is ENHRY and CDR2 is SYGVKD. For the CDR3, the DNA is TGTGCCATCAGTTTTACCACGACAGGGGGAAATTCACCCCTCCACTTT. Its translation is CAISFTTTGGNSPLHF.

The chain is built from TRBV10-1 and TRBJ2-1; 8 nucleotides agree with TRBD2. CDR1 WNHNN and CDR2 SYGVQD come from the germline V gene (reference sequence). The CDR3 runs 16 residues. The V segment lost 8 bases and the J segment 8 bases; nucleotides outside the gene matches: 17. The CDR3 DNA reads as TGCGCCAGCCTTACTAGCGGTGCTATAGTAGACCATGAGCAGTTCTTC. As protein: CASLTSGAIVDHEQFF.

The rearrangement uses TRBV5-1 and TRBJ2-1, with D possibly being TRBD1 or TRBD2 (5 bases each). Trimming cost V 4 bases and J 7 bases, with 9 bases left between them. CDR1 is SGHRS, CDR2 YFSETQ, per germline. CDR3 length equals 12 residues. Here the CDR3 reads CASSDSGNEQFF. In DNA, the CDR3 is TGCGCCAGCAGCGACAGCGGTAATGAGCAGTTCTTC.

This clone has just a few counts. The rearrangement links TRBV10-1 to TRBJ2-7, with D perhaps TRBD1 or TRBD2 (5 bases each). Trimming removed 6 bases from V and 3 bases from J, with 15 bases in between. The CDR3 is 14 residues long. Germline CDR1 and CDR2: WNHNN and SYGVQD (reference sequence). The CDR3 reads CASREGDRHYEQYF. The CDR3 DNA reads as TGCGCCAGCAGAGAAGGGGACCGCCACTACGAGCAGTACTTC.

The V call is TRBV10-3, the J call TRBJ2-5, with 7 bases that match TRBD1. Trimming at V came to 2 bases and at J to 7 bases, leaving 7 bases not matched to a gene. The CDR3 covers 14 residues. Germline lookup yields CDR1 ENHRY and CDR2 SYGVKD. The CDR3 reads CAISEGTDKGTQYF. Written as DNA, the CDR3 is TGTGCCATCAGTGAGGGGACAGACAAAGGGACCCAGTACTTC.

The gene calls are TRBV20-1 and TRBJ2-7; possibly TRBD2 for D (6 bases). CDR3 size: 11 residues. Germline CDR1 is DFQATT and CDR2 is SNEGSKA (reference sequence). Trimming removed 6 bases from V and 4 bases from J, with 10 bases in between. CDR3 residues: CSARTTYEQYF. For the CDR3, the DNA is TGCAGTGCAAGGACTACATACGAGCAGTACTTC.

The J gene is TRBJ2-1, the V gene TRBV29-1; D is undetermined. Looked up from germline, CDR1 is SQVTM and CDR2 is ANQGSEA. Trimming took off 2 bases at V and 4 bases at J, with 3 bases between the two ends. The CDR3 contains 11 residues. CDR3 nucleotides: TGCAGCGTTGAAAGGTACAATGAGCAGTTCTTC. Its protein product is CSVERYNEQFF.

V is TRBV7-2 and J is TRBJ1-1; no reliable D call. The CDR3 loop spans 15 amino acids. CDR1 is SGHTA, CDR2 FQGNSA, per germline. The V end was cut by 0 bases, the J end by 1 base, with 9 bases between. The CDR3, as DNA: TGTGCCAGCAGCTTAGCGCTTCCGGGGAACACTGAAGCTTTCTTT. Protein product: CASSLALPGNTEAFF.

The chain links TRBV5-1 to TRBJ2-7; TRBD2 agrees at 11 bases. J was trimmed by 3 bases and V by 2 bases; bases with no gene match: 1. Germline V gives CDR1 SGHRS, CDR2 YFSETQ. This CDR3 has 14 residues. The CDR3 sequence: CASSFTSGGYEQYF. As DNA, the CDR3 is TGCGCCAGCAGCTTCACTAGCGGGGGCTACGAGCAGTACTTC.

The count of this clone is one. This chain uses TRBV14 with TRBJ2-5; the D gene is possibly TRBD1 (5 bases). CDR1 is SGHDN and CDR2 is FVKESK in the germline V gene. The length of the CDR3 is 14 residues. V lost 4 bases, J lost 2 bases, and 11 bases lay in between. CDR3 sequence (DNA): TGTGCCAGCAGCCCAACAGACAGACAAGAGACCCAGTACTTC. Its translation is CASSPTDRQETQYF.

The chain links TRBV7-3 to TRBJ2-3; tentative D call: TRBD2 (6 bases). CDR3 length: 14 amino acids. CDR1 is SGHTA, CDR2 FQGTGA, per germline. Trimming shortened V by 4 bases and J by 4 bases, and 12 bases separated the two germline ends. The CDR3 loop is CASSSTSPPDTQYF. CDR3 bases: TGTGCCAGCAGCTCCACTAGCCCCCCAGATACGCAGTATTTT.